The rows below give T cell receptor beta chains drawn from one sample of a study of blood T cell repertoires in COVID-19. TCRdb's copy holds only in-frame clones and misses some; the assay was immunoSEQ multiplex PCR. The sample consists of around 97,000 clones, roughly 87% of them appearing once. The sequenced sample consisted of peripheral blood. These TCRs come from a human donor in a cohort sampled during active COVID-19. CDR3s include the opening cysteine and the closing phenylalanine or tryptophan.

v_call,cdr3_aa
TRBV5-1,CASSLAEGGASGYTF
TRBV5-5,CASSWGVGQASTDTQYF
TRBV19,CASSTYYGTLNTEAFF
TRBV5-1,CASSFDRGRVETQYF
TRBV12-3/TRBV12-4,CASSDSTYNEQFF
TRBV29-1,CSVEEWGTGGGNIQYF
TRBV2,CASCQYADTQYF
TRBV7-8,CASSQGQAFSFGPSTDTQYF
TRBV11-2,CASSSQGYNEQFF
TRBV28,CASSFIAGGYNEQFF
TRBV7-2,CASSLSSSGSNEQFF
TRBV5-5,CASSLFIGPGAEAFF
TRBV7-6,CASSKRHRGTAGNTIYF
TRBV29-1,CSVEEVGSLHF
TRBV4-1,CASSQEGGASGRRNEQFF
TRBV27,CASSLTGPNNEQFF
TRBV11-2,CASSFGQGTEAFF
TRBV27,CASSSGTGYQPQHF
TRBV6-5,CASSYAGQSYGYTF
TRBV4-1,CASSHTPGTSGFGF
TRBV4-1,CASSPSGAGNTIYF
TRBV28,CASNTGGDSNQPQHF
TRBV10-3,CAIQTATTYEQYF
TRBV4-1,CASSQLLRGSTNEKLFF
TRBV2,CASSSGTANEKLFF
TRBV7-8,CASSPPPGGSTEAFF
TRBV7-4,CASSLGQANSGNTIYF
TRBV19,CASSKGQGNSPLHF
TRBV19,CASSRDRGHTEAFF
TRBV5-1,CASSPQRGVTDTQYF
TRBV5-1,CASSLGGQGVQETQYF
TRBV6-6,CASSQAGSGYGYTF
TRBV7-2,CASSLAPGEDTQYF
TRBV7-9,CASSLATGMAYEQYF
TRBV19,CASSPWALEGHTDTQYF
TRBV7-8,CASSHLAGGDEQFF